The 18 T cell receptor beta chains in this list originate from one sample, sequenced in a study of T cells in Graves' hyperthyroidism and ophthalmopathy. Amplified regions were TCR beta CDR3 sequences from RNA transcripts. HTBI primers were employed in a first-round RT-PCR of the TCR CDR3. One entry per CDR3 protein, called by TCRdb with MiXCR from the multiplex PCR reads. The sample yields about 380,000 distinct CDR3 sequences, 11% to 15% seen once. The sequenced sample consisted of blood. These TCRs come from a woman in her sixties with Graves' hyperthyroidism.

This clonotype was observed at least ten times. The chain carries TRBV11-2 and TRBJ2-7; D not resolved. Germline loops: CDR1 SGHAT, CDR2 FQNNGV. Trimming removed 5 bases at V and 3 bases at J, with 2 bases between. There are 10 residues in the CDR3. The CDR3 reads CASSHYEQYF. For the CDR3, the DNA is TGTGCCAGCAGCCACTACGAGCAGTACTTC.

This clonotype has at least ten counts. The chain joins TRBV28 to TRBJ1-3, with 7 nucleotides matching TRBD1. Unmatched junction bases numbered 1, after V lost 1 base and J lost 7 bases. CDR3 size: 13 residues. Germline V gene sequence: CDR1 MDHEN, CDR2 SYDVKM. The CDR3 nucleotides read TGTGCCAGCAGTTTATTACAGGGGAACACCATATATTTT. Protein product: CASSLLQGNTIYF.

Written as DNA, the CDR3 is TGTGCCAGCAGCCCCCCGGGAGGGTGGGCTGGCGAGCAGTACTTC. It translates to CASSPPGGWAGEQYF. The J gene is TRBJ2-7, the V gene TRBV28, with TRBD2 matching 8 bases. The germline gives CDR1 MDHEN, CDR2 SYDVKM. The CDR3 sequence is 15 residues long. With 6 bases clipped from V and 6 bases from J, the junction kept 13 bases outside the gene matches.

In this sample, this clonotype turned up many times. The chain employs TRBV12-3 or TRBV12-4 and TRBJ2-7, with D perhaps matching TRBD2 (6 bases). CDR3 size: 15 residues. V dropped 3 bases and J dropped 6 bases, with 18 bases sitting between them. The CDR3, as DNA: TGTGCCAGCAGTTTTGGGCTGGGAGCGGGTACCGAGCAGTACTTC. This gives the protein CASSFGLGAGTEQYF.

The chain carries TRBV7-6 and TRBJ1-1; D not certain. Trimming cost V 5 bases and J 0 bases, with 13 bases left between them. The CDR3 consists of 15 residues. Germline V gene data show CDR1 as SGHVS and CDR2 as FNYEAQ. CDR3 sequence reads: CASSPPQSMNTEAFF. The DNA of the CDR3 is TGTGCCAGCAGCCCTCCGCAGTCCATGAACACTGAAGCTTTCTTT. Full variable domain (missing parts from reference TRBV7-6 and TRBJ1-1): GAGVSQSPRYKVTKRGQDVALRCDPISGHVSLYWYRQALGQGPEFLTYFNYEAQQDKSGLPNDRFSAERPEGSISTLTIQRTEQRDSAMYRCASSPPQSMNTEAFFGQGTRLTVV.

In this sample, this clonotype turned up a few times. The chain recombines TRBV30 with TRBJ2-3; 10 bases agree with TRBD2. The CDR3 loop spans 15 amino acids. Trimming took 5 bases from V and 3 from J; bases not matched to a gene: 8. The germline gives CDR1 GTSNPN, CDR2 SVGIG (reference sequence). CDR3 sequence: CAWANGLAETDTQYF. CDR3 sequence (DNA): TGTGCCTGGGCCAATGGACTAGCGGAGACAGATACGCAGTATTTT.

The V and J genes are TRBV5-6 and TRBJ2-1; D is tentatively TRBD1 or TRBD2 (5 bases each). Germline CDR1 and CDR2: SGHDT and YYEEEE. V lost 0 bases to trimming and J lost 7 bases, with 11 bases between them. This CDR3 region has 14 residues. The CDR3 bases are TGTGCCAGCAGCTTGGCCGGGACCTGGAATGAGCAGTTCTTC. It codes for CASSLAGTWNEQFF.

In this sample, this clonotype turned up many times. This sequence joins TRBV30 and TRBJ1-1; D remains unclear. This CDR3 is 13 amino acids long. Germline values: CDR1 GTSNPN, CDR2 SVGIG (reference sequence). V gave up 4 bases and J gave up 1 base, with 10 bases separating them. The DNA of the CDR3 is TGTGCCTGGAATAACGAGGGGAACACTGAAGCTTTCTTT. It codes for CAWNNEGNTEAFF.

This clonotype was observed at least ten times. The genes are TRBV11-2 and TRBJ2-1, with 9 bases identical to TRBD2. J lost 4 bases, V lost 5 bases, and 12 bases had no gene match. This CDR3 is built from 17 residues. The V gene's germline CDR1 is SGHAT and CDR2 FQNNGV. In nucleotides, the CDR3 is TGTGCCAGCAGCCCAGAGAGCCAGACTAGCGGTTACAATGAGCAGTTCTTC. Its protein is CASSPESQTSGYNEQFF.

This clonotype was detected a few times. This sequence joins TRBV4-1 and TRBJ2-7; D is unclear. V was shortened by 3 bases and J by 2 bases, with 11 bases between the two germline ends. CDR1 and CDR2 from the germline V gene are MGHRA and YSYEKL. The CDR3 extends over 14 amino acids. CDR3 nucleotides: TGCGCCAGCAGCCAGACCCTTGGGGCCTACGAGCAGTACTTC. It codes for CASSQTLGAYEQYF.

Many counts were recorded for this clonotype. This sequence joins TRBV12-3 or TRBV12-4 and TRBJ1-1; D is perhaps TRBD1 (6 bases). CDR3 length: 13 amino acids. V was clipped by 8 bases and J by 3 bases, with 13 bases between them. CDR3 region: CASLSGGHTEAFF. The CDR3 bases are TGTGCCAGCTTGTCGGGGGGGCACACTGAAGCTTTCTTT.

This clonotype appeared a few times. The V and J genes are TRBV27 and TRBJ2-4, with D perhaps TRBD2 (7 bases). The germline V and J ends were trimmed by 5 bases and 8 bases, with 10 bases remaining between them. The CDR3 sequence is 12 residues long. Germline V lookup: CDR1 MNHEY, CDR2 SMNVEV (reference sequence). Here the CDR3 DNA reads TGTGCCAGCAGTGAGGGGGGGGACATTCAGTACTTC. Translating it yields CASSEGGDIQYF.

This clonotype has just a few counts. The V call is TRBV7-8, the J call TRBJ2-5; 12 nucleotides align to TRBD2. In germline, CDR1 is SGHVS, CDR2 FQNEAQ. V shed 2 bases, J shed 5 bases, and the junction held 12 bases outside the gene matches. This CDR3 spans 18 amino acids. CDR3 nucleotide sequence: TGTGCCAGCAGCTTAACACCTAGCGGGAGGGCGGTCGGGGAGACCCAGTACTTC. This translates into CASSLTPSGRAVGETQYF. Combining the CDR3 with reference TRBV7-8 and TRBJ2-5 gives the whole variable domain GAGVSQSPRYKVAKRGQDVALRCDPISGHVSLFWYQQALGQGPEFLTYFQNEAQLDKSGLPSDRFFAERPEGSVSTLKIQRTQQEDSAVYLCASSLTPSGRAVGETQYFGPGTRLLVL.

The sample holds many counts of this clonotype. The chain employs TRBV20-1 and TRBJ2-1; 13 bases map to TRBD2. The V gene's germline CDR1 is DFQATT and CDR2 SNEGSKA (reference sequence). CDR3 size: 17 residues. The trim removed 4 bases at V and 8 bases at J, leaving 14 bases unmatched. In DNA, the CDR3 is TGCAGTGCTACCATTATTGGACTAGCGGGAGTCTTGGATGAGCAGTTCTTC. As protein: CSATIIGLAGVLDEQFF.

This clonotype came up a few times. V and J are TRBV18 and TRBJ1-4; TRBD1 might be the D (5 bases). The V gene's germline CDR1 is KGHSH and CDR2 LQKENI. This CDR3 contains 16 residues. Between the trimmed V and J ends, which lost 6 bases and 5 bases, there was a span of 19 bases. The CDR3 coding sequence is TGTGCCAGCTCCCGCATAGACAGCGACCACAATGAAAAACTGTTTTTT. This encodes CASSRIDSDHNEKLFF.

This clonotype was detected ten times or more. The chain uses TRBV2 and TRBJ2-7; D might be TRBD2 (6 bases). Trimming shortened V by 10 bases and J by 7 bases, and 11 bases separated the two germline ends. In germline, CDR1 is SNHLY, CDR2 FYNNEI. CDR3 length: 10 amino acids. The CDR3 sequence: CATSGGEQYF. The CDR3 DNA follows: TGTGCCACCTCAGGAGGGGAGCAGTACTTC. The variable domain in full, with the rest retrieved from reference TRBV2 and TRBJ2-7, is EPEVTQTPSHQVTQMGQEVILRCVPISNHLYFYWYRQILGQKVEFLVSFYNNEISEKSEIFDDQFSVERPDGSNFTLKIRSTKLEDSAMYFCATSGGEQYFGPGTRLTVT.

The chain couples TRBV15 to TRBJ2-5; TRBD2 might be the D (5 bases). The germline V and J ends were trimmed by 1 base and 2 bases, with 14 bases remaining between them. The length of the CDR3 is 16 residues. Germline CDR1 LNHNV, CDR2 YYDKDF (reference sequence). The CDR3 region has the DNA TGTGCCACCAGCAGAGGTATCCAAGAGGGACAAGAGACCCAGTACTTC. Translated: CATSRGIQEGQETQYF.

On this clonotype: A read error may be the cause here, since a much bigger clone is one base away. As DNA, the CDR3 is TGTGCCAGCAGCCTGCAGTTCGAGCAGCACTTC. This sequence encodes CASSLQFEQHF. This chain connects TRBV7-9 to TRBJ2-7; no reliable D call. CDR1 is SEHNR, CDR2 FQNEAQ, per germline (reference sequence). This CDR3 has 11 amino acids.